This T cell receptor (beta chain) was captured in a study of shared clonotypes between healthy human individuals. Profiled with immunoSEQ multiplex PCR; TCRdb holds only in-frame clones, not every one. This table has over 2 million clones, about 95% appearing once. The CDR3 extends over 15 amino acids. Per germline, CDR1 SGHTA and CDR2 FQGTGA. Trimming took off 4 bases at V and 0 bases at J, with 11 bases between the two ends. CD45RO-negative, CCR7-selected cells formed the naive CD8 fraction, which excluded terminally differentiated effector memory CD45RA+ cells. The donor population consisted of healthy HIV-negative adults with no recent acute infections or vaccinations. All of the donors resided in Nashville, Tennessee, and each was a Caucasian adult.

Sequencing was done on a sample of naive CD8+ T cells sorted from blood. The rearrangement uses TRBV7-3 and TRBJ2-3; a weak D match, TRBD2 (7 bases). This TCR came from a man aged 18 to 30 in good health. The CDR3 DNA follows: TGTGCCAGCAGCTCGGGGGGCGCAAGCACAGATACGCAGTATTTT. Protein: CASSSGGASTDTQYF.